This T cell receptor (beta chain) was obtained from a study of shared clonotypes between healthy human individuals. Findings of the study overall: Approximately 5% was the fraction of naive CD4 clonotypes found shared across four donors.

Concerning this clone: Its matching antigen is unknown.

Running of the assay took place at deep level. The protocol was immunoSEQ multiplex PCR, while the TCRdb copy is restricted to in-frame clones and leaves out a portion. This table holds over 2 million clones, 85% to 95% found once. This receptor was obtained from a young man in good health. The sequenced material came from naive CD4+ T cells sorted from blood. Subset: CD45RA+ positively selected.

CDR3 protein: CASSPWTGARSPLHF. CDR3 coding DNA: TGTGCCAGCAGCCCTTGGACAGGGGCTCGTTCACCCCTCCACTTT. This sequence joins TRBV14 and TRBJ1-6, with 9 bases identical to TRBD1. CDR3 length equals 15 residues. Unmatched junction bases numbered 7, after V lost 4 bases and J lost 9 bases. CDR1 and CDR2 from the germline V gene are SGHDN and FVKESK. Filled out from reference TRBV14 and TRBJ1-6, the complete variable domain reads EAGVTQFPSHSVIEKGQTVTLRCDPISGHDNLYWYRRVMGKEIKFLLHFVKESKQDESGMPNNRFLAERTGGTYSTLKVQPAELEDSGVYFCASSPWTGARSPLHFGNGTRLTVT.